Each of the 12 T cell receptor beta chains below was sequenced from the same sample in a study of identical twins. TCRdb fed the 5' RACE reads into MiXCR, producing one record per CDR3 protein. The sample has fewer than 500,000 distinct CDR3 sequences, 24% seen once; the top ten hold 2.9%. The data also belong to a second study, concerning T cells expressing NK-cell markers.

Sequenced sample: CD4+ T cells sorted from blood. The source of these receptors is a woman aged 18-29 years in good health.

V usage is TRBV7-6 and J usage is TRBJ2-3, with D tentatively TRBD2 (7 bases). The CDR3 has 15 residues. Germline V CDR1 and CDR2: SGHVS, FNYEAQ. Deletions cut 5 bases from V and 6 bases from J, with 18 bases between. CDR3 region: CASSKEGGGMDTQYF. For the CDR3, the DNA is TGTGCCAGCAGCAAAGAGGGGGGAGGGATGGATACGCAGTATTTT.

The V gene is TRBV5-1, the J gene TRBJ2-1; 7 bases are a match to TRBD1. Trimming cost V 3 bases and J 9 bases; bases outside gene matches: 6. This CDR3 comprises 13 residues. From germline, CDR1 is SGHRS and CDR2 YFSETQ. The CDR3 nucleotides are TGCGCCAGCAGCTCCGACAGGGCCGCTGAGCAGTTCTTC. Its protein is CASSSDRAAEQFF.

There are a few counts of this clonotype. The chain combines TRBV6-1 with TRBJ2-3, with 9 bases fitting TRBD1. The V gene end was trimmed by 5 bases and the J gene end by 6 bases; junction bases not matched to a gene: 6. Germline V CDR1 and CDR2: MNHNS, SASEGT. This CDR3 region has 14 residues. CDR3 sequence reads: CASSRNRGLDTQYF. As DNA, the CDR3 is TGTGCCAGCAGTCGTAACAGGGGGCTGGATACGCAGTATTTT.

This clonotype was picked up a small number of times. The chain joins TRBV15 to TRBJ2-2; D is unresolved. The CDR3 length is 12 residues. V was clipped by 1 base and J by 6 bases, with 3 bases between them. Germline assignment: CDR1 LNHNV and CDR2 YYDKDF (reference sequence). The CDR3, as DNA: TGTGCCACCAGCAGAGTTGCCGGGGAGCTGTTTTTT. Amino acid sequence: CATSRVAGELFF.

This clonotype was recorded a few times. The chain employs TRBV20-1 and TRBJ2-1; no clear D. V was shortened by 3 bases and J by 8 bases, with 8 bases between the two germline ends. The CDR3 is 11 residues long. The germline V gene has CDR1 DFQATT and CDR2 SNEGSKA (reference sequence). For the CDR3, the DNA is TGCAGTGCTAGGGGTGGCGATGAGCAGTTCTTC. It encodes CSARGGDEQFF.

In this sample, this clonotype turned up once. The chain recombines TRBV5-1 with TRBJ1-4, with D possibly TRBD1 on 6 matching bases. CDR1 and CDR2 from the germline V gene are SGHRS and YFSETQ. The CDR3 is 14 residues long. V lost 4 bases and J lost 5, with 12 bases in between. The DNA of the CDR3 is TGCGCCAGCAGCGTGGACAGCGAGAATGAAAAACTGTTTTTT. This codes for CASSVDSENEKLFF. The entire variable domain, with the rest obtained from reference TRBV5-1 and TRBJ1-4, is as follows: KAGVTQTPRYLIKTRGQQVTLSCSPISGHRSVSWYQQTPGQGLQFLFEYFSETQRNKGNFPGRFSGRQFSNSRSEMNVSTLELGDSALYLCASSVDSENEKLFFGSGTQLSVL.

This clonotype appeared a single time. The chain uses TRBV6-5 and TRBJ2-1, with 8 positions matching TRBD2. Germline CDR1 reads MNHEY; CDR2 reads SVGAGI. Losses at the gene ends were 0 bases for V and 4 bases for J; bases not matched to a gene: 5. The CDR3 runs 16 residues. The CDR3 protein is CASSYSSGSRYNEQFF. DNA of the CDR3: TGTGCCAGCAGTTACTCGAGCGGGAGTAGGTACAATGAGCAGTTCTTC.

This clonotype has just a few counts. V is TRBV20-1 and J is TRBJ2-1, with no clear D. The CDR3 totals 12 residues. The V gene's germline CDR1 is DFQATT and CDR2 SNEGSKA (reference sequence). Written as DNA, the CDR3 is TGCAGCTCACAGAGCTCCTACAATGAGCAGTTCTTC. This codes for CSSQSSYNEQFF.

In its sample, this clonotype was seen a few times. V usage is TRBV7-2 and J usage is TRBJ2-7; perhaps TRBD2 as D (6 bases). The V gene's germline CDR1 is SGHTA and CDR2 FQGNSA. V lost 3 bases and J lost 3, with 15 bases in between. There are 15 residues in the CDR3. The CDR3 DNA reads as TGTGCCAGCAGCTTGGGGACTCAGGATCTCTACGAGCAGTACTTC. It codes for CASSLGTQDLYEQYF.

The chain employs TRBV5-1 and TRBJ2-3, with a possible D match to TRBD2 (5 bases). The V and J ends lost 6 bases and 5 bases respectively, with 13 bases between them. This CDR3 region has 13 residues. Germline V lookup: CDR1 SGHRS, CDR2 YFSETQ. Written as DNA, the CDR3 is TGCGCCAGCATGGAAGGACTCCAAGATACGCAGTATTTT. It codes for CASMEGLQDTQYF. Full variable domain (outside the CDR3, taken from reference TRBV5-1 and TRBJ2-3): KAGVTQTPRYLIKTRGQQVTLSCSPISGHRSVSWYQQTPGQGLQFLFEYFSETQRNKGNFPGRFSGRQFSNSRSEMNVSTLELGDSALYLCASMEGLQDTQYFGPGTRLTVL.

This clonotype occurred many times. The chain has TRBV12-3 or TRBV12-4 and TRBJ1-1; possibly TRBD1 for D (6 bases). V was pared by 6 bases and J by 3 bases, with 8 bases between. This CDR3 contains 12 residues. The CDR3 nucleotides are TGTGCCAGCAGAACAGGGTACACTGAAGCTTTCTTT. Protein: CASRTGYTEAFF.

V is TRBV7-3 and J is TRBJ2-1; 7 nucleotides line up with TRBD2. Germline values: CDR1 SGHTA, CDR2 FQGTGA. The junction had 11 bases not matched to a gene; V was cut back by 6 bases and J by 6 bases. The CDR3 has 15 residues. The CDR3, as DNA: TGTGCCAGCAGTTTGGCTGGGGACTATTCCAATGAGCAGTTCTTC. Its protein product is CASSLAGDYSNEQFF.